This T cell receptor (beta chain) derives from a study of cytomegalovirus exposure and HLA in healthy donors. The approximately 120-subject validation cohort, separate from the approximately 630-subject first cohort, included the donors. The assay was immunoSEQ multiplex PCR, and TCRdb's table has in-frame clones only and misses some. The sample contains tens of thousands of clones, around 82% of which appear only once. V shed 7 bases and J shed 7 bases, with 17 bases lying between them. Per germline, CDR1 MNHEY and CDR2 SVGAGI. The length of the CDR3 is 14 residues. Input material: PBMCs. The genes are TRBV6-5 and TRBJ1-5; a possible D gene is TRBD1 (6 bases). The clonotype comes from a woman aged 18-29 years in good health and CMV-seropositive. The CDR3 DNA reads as TGTGCCAGCAACAAGGGGGGGTTTGGCCAGCCCCAGCATTTT. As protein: CASNKGGFGQPQHF.